Following are 3 T cell receptor beta chains from one sample sequenced in a study of Graves' ophthalmopathy and Graves' hyperthyroidism. Beta-chain TCR CDR3 regions were amplified from RNA transcripts. Second-round multiplex PCR came after a first-round RT-PCR that employed HTBI primers. One entry per CDR3 protein, called by TCRdb with MiXCR from the multiplex PCR reads. Of some 400,000 distinct CDR3 sequences listed, around 20% are singletons. Sequencing used peripheral blood. The receptors here all came from a woman aged 18-29 years with Graves' ophthalmopathy.

This clonotype has at least ten counts. The chain is built from TRBV18 and TRBJ2-5, with 7 nucleotides matching TRBD2. Per germline, CDR1 KGHSH and CDR2 LQKENI. This CDR3 has 16 amino acids. The V and J ends lost 2 bases and 4 bases, in that order; junction bases with no gene match: 10. This chain's CDR3 is CASSPWGRTSGETQYF. In DNA, the CDR3 is TGTGCCAGCTCACCATGGGGCCGGACTAGTGGAGAGACCCAGTACTTC.

This clonotype was counted only a few times. J is TRBJ1-1 and V is TRBV9; no reliable D call. This CDR3 spans 16 amino acids. The V gene lost 3 bases and the J gene lost 5 bases, with 20 bases spanning the gap. Germline lookup yields CDR1 SGDLS and CDR2 YYNGEE. CDR3 protein: CASSGSFQGRGTEAFF. CDR3 nucleotides: TGTGCCAGCAGCGGATCCTTTCAAGGGCGGGGTACTGAAGCTTTCTTT.

The table lists this clonotype with many counts. This chain uses TRBV27 with TRBJ2-2, with 8 bases aligning to TRBD1. The CDR3 length is 15 residues. The ends lost 2 bases at V and 7 bases at J; junction bases unmatched: 6. The germline gives CDR1 MNHEY, CDR2 SMNVEV (reference sequence). This CDR3 is CASSLAGGYDGELFF. DNA of the CDR3: TGTGCCAGCAGTTTAGCAGGGGGCTACGACGGGGAGCTGTTTTTT.